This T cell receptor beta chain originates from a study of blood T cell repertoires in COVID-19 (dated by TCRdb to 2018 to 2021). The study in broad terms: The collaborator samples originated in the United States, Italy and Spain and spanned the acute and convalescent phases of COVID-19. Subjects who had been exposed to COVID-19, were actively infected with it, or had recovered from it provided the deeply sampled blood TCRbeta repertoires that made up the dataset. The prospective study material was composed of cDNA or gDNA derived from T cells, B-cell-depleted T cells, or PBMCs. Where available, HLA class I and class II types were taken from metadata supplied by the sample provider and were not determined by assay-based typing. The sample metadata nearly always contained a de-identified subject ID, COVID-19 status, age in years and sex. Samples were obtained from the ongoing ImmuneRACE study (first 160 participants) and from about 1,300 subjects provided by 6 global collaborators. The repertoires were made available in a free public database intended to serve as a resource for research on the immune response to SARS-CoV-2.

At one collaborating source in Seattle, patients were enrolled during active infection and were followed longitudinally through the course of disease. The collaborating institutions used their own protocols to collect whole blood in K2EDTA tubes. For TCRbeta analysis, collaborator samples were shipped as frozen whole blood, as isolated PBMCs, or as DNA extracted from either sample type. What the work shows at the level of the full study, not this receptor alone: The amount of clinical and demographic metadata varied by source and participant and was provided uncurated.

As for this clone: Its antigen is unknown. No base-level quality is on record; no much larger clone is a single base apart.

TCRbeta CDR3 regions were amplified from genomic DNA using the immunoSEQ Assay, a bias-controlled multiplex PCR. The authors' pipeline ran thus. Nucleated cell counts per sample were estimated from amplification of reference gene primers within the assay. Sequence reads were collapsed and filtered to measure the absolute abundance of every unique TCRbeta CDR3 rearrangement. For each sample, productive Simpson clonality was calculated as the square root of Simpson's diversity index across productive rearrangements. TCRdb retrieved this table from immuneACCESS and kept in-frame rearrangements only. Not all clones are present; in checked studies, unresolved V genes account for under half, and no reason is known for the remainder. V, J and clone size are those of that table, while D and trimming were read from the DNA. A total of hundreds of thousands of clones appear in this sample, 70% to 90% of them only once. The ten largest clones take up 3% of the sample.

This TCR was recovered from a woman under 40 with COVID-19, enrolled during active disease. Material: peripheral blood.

The nucleotide sequence is given as TGTGCCAGCTCACCACCAGGGGAGGGGTTCACGTGGTATTTT. Translated, it reads CASSPPGEGFTWYF. The chain uses TRBV18 and TRBJ2-3; a stretch of 7 junction bases matches TRBD2. Trimming accounts for 0 bases at V and 14 bases at J, while the number of junction bases matched to no gene is 11. The CDR3 contains 14 residues, cysteine and phenylalanine counted. Left in the record is the CDR3 DNA by itself, 42 bases read in frame from the first base. The CDR1 and CDR2 encoded by the germline V gene are KGHSH and LQKENI.